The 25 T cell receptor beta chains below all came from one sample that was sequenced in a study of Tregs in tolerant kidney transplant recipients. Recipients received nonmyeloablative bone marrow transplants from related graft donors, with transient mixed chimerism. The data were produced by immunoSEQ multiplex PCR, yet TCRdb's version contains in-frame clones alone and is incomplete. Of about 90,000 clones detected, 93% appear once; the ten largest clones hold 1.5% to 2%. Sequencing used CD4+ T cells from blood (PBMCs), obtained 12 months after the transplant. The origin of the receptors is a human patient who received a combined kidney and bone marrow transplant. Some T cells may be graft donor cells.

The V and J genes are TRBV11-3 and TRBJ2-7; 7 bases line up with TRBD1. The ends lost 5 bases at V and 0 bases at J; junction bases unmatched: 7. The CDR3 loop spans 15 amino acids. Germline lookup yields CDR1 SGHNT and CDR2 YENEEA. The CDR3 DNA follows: TGTGCCAGCAGCCTACAGGGGACGAACTCCTACGAGCAGTACTTC. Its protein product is CASSLQGTNSYEQYF.

The CDR3: CASSELAGPIQETQYF. CDR3 bases: TGTGCCAGCAGTGAATTGGCGGGACCGATACAAGAGACCCAGTACTTC. The gene calls are TRBV2 and TRBJ2-5; D possibly corresponds to TRBD2 (6 bases). The germline V gene has CDR1 SNHLY and CDR2 FYNNEI. Trimming pared 2 bases from V and 2 bases from J, leaving 15 bases between. The CDR3 spans 16 residues. Based on the CDR3 plus reference TRBV2 and TRBJ2-5, the full variable domain is EPEVTQTPSHQVTQMGQEVILRCVPISNHLYFYWYRQILGQKVEFLVSFYNNEISEKSEIFDDQFSVERPDGSNFTLKIRSTKLEDSAMYFCASSELAGPIQETQYFGPGTRLLVL.

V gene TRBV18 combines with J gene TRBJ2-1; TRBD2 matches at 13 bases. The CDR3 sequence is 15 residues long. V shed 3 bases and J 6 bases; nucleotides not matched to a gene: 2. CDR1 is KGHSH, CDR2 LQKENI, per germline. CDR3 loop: CASSPGLAGVNEQFF. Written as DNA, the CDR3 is TGTGCCAGCTCACCTGGACTAGCGGGAGTCAATGAGCAGTTCTTC.

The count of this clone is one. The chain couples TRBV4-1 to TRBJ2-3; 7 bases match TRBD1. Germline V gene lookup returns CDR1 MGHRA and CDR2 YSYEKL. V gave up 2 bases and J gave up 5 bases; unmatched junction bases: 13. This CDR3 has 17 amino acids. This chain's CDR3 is CASSQKGGNRGGDTQYF. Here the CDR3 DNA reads TGCGCCAGCAGCCAAAAAGGAGGTAACAGGGGTGGAGATACGCAGTATTTT.

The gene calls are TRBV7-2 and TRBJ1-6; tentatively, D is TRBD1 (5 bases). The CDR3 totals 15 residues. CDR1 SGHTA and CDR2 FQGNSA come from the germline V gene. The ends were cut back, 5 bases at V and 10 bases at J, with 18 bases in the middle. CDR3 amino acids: CASSPLGEGVSPLHF. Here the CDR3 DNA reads TGTGCCAGCAGCCCGCTGGGGGAGGGTGTGTCACCCCTCCACTTT.

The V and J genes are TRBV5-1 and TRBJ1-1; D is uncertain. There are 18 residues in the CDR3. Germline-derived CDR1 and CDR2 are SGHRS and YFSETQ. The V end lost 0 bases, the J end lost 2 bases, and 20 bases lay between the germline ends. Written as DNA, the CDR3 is TGCGCCAGCAGCTTGGCCAAACAGCTCAGGAGGGTAAACACTGAAGCTTTCTTT. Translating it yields CASSLAKQLRRVNTEAFF.

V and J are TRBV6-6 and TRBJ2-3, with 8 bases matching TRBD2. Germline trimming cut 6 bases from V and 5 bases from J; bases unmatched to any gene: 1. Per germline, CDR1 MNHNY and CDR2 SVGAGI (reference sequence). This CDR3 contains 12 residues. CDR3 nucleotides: TGTGCCAGCAGACTAGCGGAAGATACGCAGTATTTT. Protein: CASRLAEDTQYF.

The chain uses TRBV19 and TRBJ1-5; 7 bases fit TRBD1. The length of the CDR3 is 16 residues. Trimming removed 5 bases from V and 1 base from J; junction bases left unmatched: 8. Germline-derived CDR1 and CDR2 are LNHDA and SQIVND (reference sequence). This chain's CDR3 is CASSPRGSGSNQPQHF. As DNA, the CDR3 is TGTGCCAGTAGTCCCAGGGGGTCCGGGAGCAATCAGCCCCAGCATTTT.

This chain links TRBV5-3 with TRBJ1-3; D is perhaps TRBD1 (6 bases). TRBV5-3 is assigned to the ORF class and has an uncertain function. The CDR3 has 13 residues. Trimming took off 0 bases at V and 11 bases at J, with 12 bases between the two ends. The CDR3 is CARSLAGVRSIYF. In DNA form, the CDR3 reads TGTGCCAGAAGCTTGGCAGGGGTAAGGTCCATATATTTT.

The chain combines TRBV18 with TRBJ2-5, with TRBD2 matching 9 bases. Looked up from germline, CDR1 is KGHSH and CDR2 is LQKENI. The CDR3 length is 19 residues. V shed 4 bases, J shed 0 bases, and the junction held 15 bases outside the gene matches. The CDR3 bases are TGTGCCAGCTCACGTCGTAGGGCTAGCGGGAACCTGTACCAAGAGACCCAGTACTTC. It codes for CASSRRRASGNLYQETQYF.

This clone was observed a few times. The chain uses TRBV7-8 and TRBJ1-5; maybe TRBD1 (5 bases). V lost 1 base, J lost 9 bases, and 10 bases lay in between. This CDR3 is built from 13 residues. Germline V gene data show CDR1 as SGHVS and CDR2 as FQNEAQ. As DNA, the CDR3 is TGTGCCAGCAGCTTAGACGACGGGGGGCCCCAGCATTTT. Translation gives CASSLDDGGPQHF.

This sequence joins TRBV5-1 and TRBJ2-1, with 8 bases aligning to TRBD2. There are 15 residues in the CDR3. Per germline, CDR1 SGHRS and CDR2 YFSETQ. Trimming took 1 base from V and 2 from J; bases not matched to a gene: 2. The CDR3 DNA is TGCGCCAGCAGCTTGATTAGCGGGGCCTACAATGAGCAGTTCTTC. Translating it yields CASSLISGAYNEQFF. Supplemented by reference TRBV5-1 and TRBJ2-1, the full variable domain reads KAGVTQTPRYLIKTRGQQVTLSCSPISGHRSVSWYQQTPGQGLQFLFEYFSETQRNKGNFPGRFSGRQFSNSRSEMNVSTLELGDSALYLCASSLISGAYNEQFFGPGTRLTVL.

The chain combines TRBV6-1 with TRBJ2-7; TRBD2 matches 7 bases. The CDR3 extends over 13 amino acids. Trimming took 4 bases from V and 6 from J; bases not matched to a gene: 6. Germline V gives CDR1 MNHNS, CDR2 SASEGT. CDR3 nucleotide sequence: TGTGCCAGCAGTGGAAAGGGAGGGGCCGAGCAGTACTTC. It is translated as CASSGKGGAEQYF.

For the CDR3, the DNA is TGTGCCAGCAGTTTATCGCCCCGACAGGAATTAGATGGCTACACCTTC. Its protein is CASSLSPRQELDGYTF. The J gene is TRBJ1-2, the V gene TRBV27; TRBD1 is a possible D gene (6 bases). Trimming removed 0 bases at V and 6 bases at J, with 17 bases between. CDR3 length: 16 amino acids. Germline-derived CDR1 and CDR2 are MNHEY and SMNVEV (reference sequence).

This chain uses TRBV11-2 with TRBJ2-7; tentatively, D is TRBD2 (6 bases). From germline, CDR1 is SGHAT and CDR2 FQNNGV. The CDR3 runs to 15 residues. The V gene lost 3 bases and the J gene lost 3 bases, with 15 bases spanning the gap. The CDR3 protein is CASSLGGLTVYEQYF. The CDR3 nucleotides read TGTGCCAGCAGCTTGGGGGGACTCACCGTCTACGAGCAGTACTTC. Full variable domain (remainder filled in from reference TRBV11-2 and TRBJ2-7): EAGVAQSPRYKIIEKRQSVAFWCNPISGHATLYWYQQILGQGPKLLIQFQNNGVVDDSQLPKDRFSAERLKGVDSTLKIQPAKLEDSAVYLCASSLGGLTVYEQYFGPGTRLTVT.

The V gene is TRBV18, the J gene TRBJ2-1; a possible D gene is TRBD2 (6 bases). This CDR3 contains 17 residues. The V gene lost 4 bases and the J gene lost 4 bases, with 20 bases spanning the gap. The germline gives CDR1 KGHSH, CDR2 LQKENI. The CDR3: CASSLDEAFGGYNEQFF. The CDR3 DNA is TGTGCCAGCTCACTAGACGAGGCTTTCGGAGGGTACAATGAGCAGTTCTTC. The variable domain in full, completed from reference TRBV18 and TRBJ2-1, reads NAGVMQNPRHLVRRRGQEARLRCSPMKGHSHVYWYRQLPEEGLKFMVYLQKENIIDESGMPKERFSAEFPKEGPSILRIQQVVRGDSAAYFCASSLDEAFGGYNEQFFGPGTRLTVL.

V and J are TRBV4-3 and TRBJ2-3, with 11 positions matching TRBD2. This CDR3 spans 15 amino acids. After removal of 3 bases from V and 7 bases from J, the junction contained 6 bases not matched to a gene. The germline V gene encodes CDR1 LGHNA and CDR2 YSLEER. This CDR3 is CASSQNLAGGYTQYF. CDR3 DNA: TGCGCCAGCAGCCAGAATCTAGCGGGGGGATATACGCAGTATTTT.

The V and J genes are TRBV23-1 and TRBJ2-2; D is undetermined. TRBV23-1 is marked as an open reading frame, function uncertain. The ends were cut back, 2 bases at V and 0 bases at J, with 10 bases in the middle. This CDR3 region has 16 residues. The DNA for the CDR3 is TGCGCCAGCAGTCAAGGTGGTGGAGCGAACACCGGGGAGCTGTTTTTT. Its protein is CASSQGGGANTGELFF.

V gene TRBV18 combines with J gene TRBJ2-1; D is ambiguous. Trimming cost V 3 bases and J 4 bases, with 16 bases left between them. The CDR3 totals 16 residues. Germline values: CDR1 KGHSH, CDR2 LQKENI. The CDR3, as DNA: TGTGCCAGCTCACCCCGGCAGGCTACGTTTTACAATGAGCAGTTCTTC. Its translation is CASSPRQATFYNEQFF.

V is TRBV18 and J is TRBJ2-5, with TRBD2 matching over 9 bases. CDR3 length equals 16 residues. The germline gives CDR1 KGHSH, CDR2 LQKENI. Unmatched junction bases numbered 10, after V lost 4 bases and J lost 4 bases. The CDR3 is CASSRDAGGARETQYF. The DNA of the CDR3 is TGTGCCAGCTCACGAGACGCGGGGGGGGCGAGAGAGACCCAGTACTTC.

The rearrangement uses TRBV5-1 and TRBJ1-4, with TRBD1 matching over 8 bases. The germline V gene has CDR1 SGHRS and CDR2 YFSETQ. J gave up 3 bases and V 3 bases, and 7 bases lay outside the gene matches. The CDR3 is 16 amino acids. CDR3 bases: TGCGCCAGCAGCTCCCTTGGACAGGGCGCTAATGAAAAACTGTTTTTT. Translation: CASSSLGQGANEKLFF. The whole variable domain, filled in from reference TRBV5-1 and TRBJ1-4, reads KAGVTQTPRYLIKTRGQQVTLSCSPISGHRSVSWYQQTPGQGLQFLFEYFSETQRNKGNFPGRFSGRQFSNSRSEMNVSTLELGDSALYLCASSSLGQGANEKLFFGSGTQLSVL.

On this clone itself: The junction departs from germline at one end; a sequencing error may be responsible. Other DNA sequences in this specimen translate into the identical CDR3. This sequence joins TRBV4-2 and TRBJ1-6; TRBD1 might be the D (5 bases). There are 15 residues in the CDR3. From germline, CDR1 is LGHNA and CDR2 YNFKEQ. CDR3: CASSQHIDSNSPLHF. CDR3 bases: TGTGCCAGCAGCCAGCACATCGACAGCAATTCCCCCCTCCACTTT.

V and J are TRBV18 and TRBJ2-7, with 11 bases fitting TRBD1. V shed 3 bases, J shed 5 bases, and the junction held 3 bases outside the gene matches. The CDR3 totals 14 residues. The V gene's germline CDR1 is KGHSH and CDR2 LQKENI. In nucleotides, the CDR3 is TGTGCCAGCTCACCGGACAGGGGGCTAGACGAGCAGTACTTC. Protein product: CASSPDRGLDEQYF.

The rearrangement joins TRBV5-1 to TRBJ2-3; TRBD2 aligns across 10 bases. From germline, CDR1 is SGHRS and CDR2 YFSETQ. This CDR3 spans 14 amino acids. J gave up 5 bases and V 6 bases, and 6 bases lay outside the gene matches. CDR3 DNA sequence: TGCGCCAGCACCGCTAGCGGGAGTGGAGATACGCAGTATTTT. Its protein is CASTASGSGDTQYF.

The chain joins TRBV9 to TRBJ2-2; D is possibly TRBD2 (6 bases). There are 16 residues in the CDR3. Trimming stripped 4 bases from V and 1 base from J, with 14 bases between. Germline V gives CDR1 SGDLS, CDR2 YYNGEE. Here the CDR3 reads CASSHIAERNTGELFF. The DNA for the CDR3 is TGTGCCAGCAGCCACATAGCGGAGCGGAACACCGGGGAGCTGTTTTTT.